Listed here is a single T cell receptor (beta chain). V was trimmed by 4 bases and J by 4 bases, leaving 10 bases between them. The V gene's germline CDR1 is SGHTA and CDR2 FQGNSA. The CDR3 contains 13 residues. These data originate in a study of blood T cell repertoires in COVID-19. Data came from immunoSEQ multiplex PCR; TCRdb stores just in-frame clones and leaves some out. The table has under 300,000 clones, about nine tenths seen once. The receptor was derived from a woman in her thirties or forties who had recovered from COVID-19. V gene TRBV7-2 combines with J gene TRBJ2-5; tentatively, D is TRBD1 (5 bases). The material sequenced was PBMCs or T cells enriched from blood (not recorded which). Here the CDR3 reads CASSSRVRETQYF. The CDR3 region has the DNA TGTGCCAGCAGCTCCAGGGTCAGAGAGACCCAGTACTTC.